This T cell receptor beta chain is drawn from a study of T cell repertoires in cytomegalovirus infection. On the study more broadly: Use of recently identified HLA-C-restricted and well-studied HLA-B-restricted CMV epitopes was part of the study. Signatures in public TCR beta sequences pointed to both CMV infection and matching HLA type.

Germline V lookup: CDR1 MDHEN, CDR2 SYDVKM. The V and J ends lost 1 base and 8 bases respectively, with 11 bases between them. This CDR3 is built from 13 residues. This clonotype was observed a few times. Its cognate antigen is unknown. TCRdb re-derived calls from the reads in MiXCR, one entry per CDR3 protein. Counted here are under 300,000 distinct CDR3 sequences, 20% to 25% occurring once; the ten biggest clones make up under 25%. This chain joins TRBV28 and TRBJ1-1; D might be TRBD1 (6 bases). The sample consisted of cultured PBMCs, taken from culture after CMV antigen stimulation. The TCR sequence derives from a human donor in good health (CMV status not recorded). Some clones in this sample may be carry-over from other donors' samples. CDR3 in amino acids: CASSLSQGREAFF. The CDR3 nucleotides read TGTGCCAGCAGTTTATCACAGGGCAGAGAAGCTTTCTTT.